This T cell receptor (beta chain) was captured by sequencing in a study of cytomegalovirus exposure and HLA in healthy donors. Germline loops: CDR1 WNHNN, CDR2 SYGVQD (reference sequence). This CDR3 is 12 amino acids long. V lost 6 bases and J 2 bases, leaving 8 bases between the germline ends. Study-wide results and limits: The listing of roughly 160 TCR beta chains classed them as cytomegalovirus-associated. The authors confirmed in vitro that a few CMV-associated chains were specific for CMV antigens. Within the approximately 110 validation repertoires, first-cohort TCR clusters tended to co-occur, according to a later analysis.

While the first cohort had some 700 subjects, the donors belonged to the separate validation cohort of fewer than 150 subjects. Note on this clone: Its antigen remains unidentified.

Profiling relied on immunoSEQ multiplex PCR, and the TCRdb table lists in-frame clones only, not all of them. The sample yields about 73,000 clones, about 90% seen once. Material for sequencing was PBMCs. V is TRBV10-1 and J is TRBJ2-7, with D tentatively TRBD2 (6 bases). The receptor was derived from a woman under 30 in good health and CMV-seropositive. The CDR3 is CASSGSTYEQYF. In DNA, the CDR3 is TGCGCCAGCAGCGGGAGCACCTACGAGCAGTACTTC.